Following are 9 T cell receptor beta chains from one sample sequenced in a study of regulatory T cells in long-lasting Graves disease. Arm-PCR of CDR3 regions with iRepertoire HTBI primers generated TCR beta libraries. TCRdb re-derived calls from the multiplex PCR reads in MiXCR, one entry per CDR3 protein. The table includes hundreds of thousands of distinct CDR3 sequences, 18% detected once. Time point defined: newly diagnosed GD, antithyroid drugs for less than 3 months. From RNA extracted from PBMCs, the TCR library was made. The source was peripheral blood mononuclear cells (PBMCs), collected at new diagnosis, from a patient treated with antithyroid drugs. These receptors were collected from a female donor with Graves disease.

This clonotype appeared a single time. The chain carries TRBV28 and TRBJ2-5; tentatively, D is TRBD2 (6 bases). The V end was cut by 6 bases, the J end by 4 bases, with 21 bases between. The CDR3 extends over 16 amino acids. Germline V gives CDR1 MDHEN, CDR2 SYDVKM. CDR3 amino acids: CASSQHMAGQGETQYF. The CDR3 DNA sequence: TGTGCCAGCAGCCAACACATGGCGGGGCAGGGAGAGACCCAGTACTTC.

The rearrangement uses TRBV6-9 and TRBJ1-3; 7 nucleotides line up with TRBD1. This CDR3 spans 16 amino acids. The trim removed 3 bases at V and 4 bases at J, leaving 9 bases unmatched. Germline CDR1 and CDR2: MNHGY and SVAAGI. Here the CDR3 DNA reads TGTGCCAGCAGTTACTCTGAGGGGGCGCGAGGAAACACCATATATTTT. It codes for CASSYSEGARGNTIYF.

The V call is TRBV7-9, the J call TRBJ1-1; TRBD1 might be the D (6 bases). Trimming stripped 5 bases from V and 1 base from J, with 11 bases between. This CDR3 is built from 14 residues. In germline, CDR1 is SEHNR, CDR2 FQNEAQ (reference sequence). This CDR3 reads CASSPGTSNTEAFF. Written as DNA, the CDR3 is TGTGCCAGCAGCCCTGGGACATCGAACACTGAAGCTTTCTTT.

The chain is built from TRBV20-1 and TRBJ2-3; TRBD2 aligns across 8 bases. The germline V gene encodes CDR1 DFQATT and CDR2 SNEGSKA (reference sequence). The CDR3 is made up of 14 amino acids. Trimming removed 1 base from V and 6 bases from J; junction bases left unmatched: 6. The chain's CDR3 is CSARVGGRRDTQYF. The CDR3 nucleotides read TGCAGTGCTAGAGTCGGCGGGAGGAGGGATACGCAGTATTTT.

This clonotype was counted between two and nine times. The chain carries TRBV20-1 and TRBJ1-3; TRBD1 might be the D (5 bases). There are 13 residues in the CDR3. V was trimmed by 3 bases and J by 4 bases, leaving 10 bases between them. Per germline, CDR1 DFQATT and CDR2 SNEGSKA (reference sequence). The DNA of the CDR3 is TGCAGTGCTAGCCCAGGGAACGGAAACACCATATATTTT. It specifies CSASPGNGNTIYF.

This clonotype has ten or more counts. The chain has TRBV6-5 and TRBJ1-1; D remains unclear. The length of the CDR3 is 13 residues. Germline V gene lookup returns CDR1 MNHEY and CDR2 SVGAGI. V was trimmed by 2 bases and J by 1 base, leaving 5 bases between them. The CDR3, as DNA: TGTGCCAGCAGTTACGCGGGGAACACTGAAGCTTTCTTT. Translation: CASSYAGNTEAFF.

Points on this clonotype: Given a far larger clone just one base away, this is likely a sequencing read error. V is TRBV29-1 and J is TRBJ2-7, with 10 bases matching TRBD1. The CDR3 consists of 14 residues. CDR1 SQVTM and CDR2 ANQGSEA come from the germline V gene. The CDR3 here is CNAKFPGTGDEQYF. CDR3 DNA sequence: TGCAATGCCAAATTCCCCGGGACAGGGGACGAGCAGTACTTC.

This clonotype came up many times. The chain joins TRBV28 to TRBJ2-3; 14 bases match TRBD2. From germline, CDR1 is MDHEN and CDR2 SYDVKM. V gave up 2 bases and J gave up 4 bases; unmatched junction bases: 17. The CDR3 has 21 residues. CDR3 residues: CASSLTSVTSGRAIGPDTQYF. The CDR3 DNA is TGTGCCAGCAGTTTAACCTCGGTGACTAGCGGGAGGGCAATCGGCCCAGATACGCAGTATTTT.

This clonotype was observed many times. The chain carries TRBV27 and TRBJ2-1; D perhaps matches TRBD1 (6 bases). CDR1 and CDR2 from the germline V gene are MNHEY and SMNVEV (reference sequence). This CDR3 has 13 residues. The ends were cut back, 6 bases at V and 8 bases at J, with 14 bases in the middle. The CDR3 region has the DNA TGTGCCAGCAGCATCAACAGGGTCCATGAGCAGTTCTTC. As protein: CASSINRVHEQFF.